The following is a TCR beta chain sequence with its context. PCR used 60 Vbeta primers and 13 Jbeta primers. Some clones are missing from TCRdb's copy, which holds only in-frame ones; the method was immunoSEQ multiplex PCR. The repertoire holds over 40,000 clones, with roughly 90% as singletons. The source of the sample is a study of cytomegalovirus exposure and HLA in healthy donors. V lost 2 bases and J 3 bases, leaving 10 bases between the germline ends. Germline V gene sequence: CDR1 SGDLS, CDR2 YYNGEE. The CDR3 extends over 14 amino acids. The donors were healthy bone marrow donors. These donors counted as nominally healthy when sampled, but unrecorded immune exposures were likely.

The TCR sequence derives from a woman aged 40 to 50 in good health and CMV-seropositive. V usage is TRBV9 and J usage is TRBJ2-3, with TRBD2 as a possible D gene (5 bases). What was sequenced was PBMCs. As DNA, the CDR3 is TGTGCCAGCAGCGTTTTCCGGGGTACAGATACGCAGTATTTT. Protein product: CASSVFRGTDTQYF. The whole variable domain, remainder taken from reference TRBV9 and TRBJ2-3, is DSGVTQTPKHLITATGQRVTLRCSPRSGDLSVYWYQQSLDQGLQFLIQYYNGEERAKGNILERFSAQQFPDLHSELNLSSLELGDSALYFCASSVFRGTDTQYFGPGTRLTVL.